These T cell receptor beta chains were read from a single sample in a study of blood T cell repertoires in COVID-19. The data were produced by immunoSEQ multiplex PCR, yet TCRdb's version contains in-frame clones alone and is incomplete. The sample has more than 100,000 clones, approximately 83% seen once; the top ten hold around 9.9%. Material for sequencing was peripheral blood. These receptors originate from a man older than 75 with acute or convalescent COVID-19. Both conserved end residues are part of each CDR3. The D gene is left open where the match is weak. The size entry is marked missing in some rows and otherwise reads once, few, many or a size class.

CDR3 length,J gene,clone size,D gene,V gene,CDR3 protein,CDR3 DNA
14,TRBJ1-1,-,-,TRBV5-1,CASSPPKGDTEAFF,TGCGCCAGCAGCCCCCCGAAAGGGGACACTGAAGCTTTCTTT
15,TRBJ1-5,-,TRBD1,TRBV5-1,CASSRGTGENQPQHF,TGCGCCAGCAGCCGCGGGACAGGGGAGAATCAGCCCCAGCATTTT
17,TRBJ2-2,-,TRBD1,TRBV5-1,CASSQVPGTANTGELFF,TGCGCCAGCAGCCAAGTCCCCGGGACAGCGAACACCGGGGAGCTGTTTTTT
12,TRBJ2-3,-,-,TRBV19,CATQGFGDTQYF,TGTGCCACCCAGGGGTTCGGGGATACGCAGTATTTT
14,TRBJ1-3,-,-,TRBV6-1,CASSEAGQRNTIYF,TGTGCCAGCAGTGAAGCGGGACAAAGAAACACCATATATTTT
16,TRBJ1-2,-,TRBD1,TRBV11-2,CASSATGQEINYGYTF,TGTGCCAGCAGCGCCACCGGACAGGAAATTAACTATGGCTACACCTTC
14,TRBJ2-1,-,-,TRBV7-3,CASSRSGTYNEQFF,TGTGCCAGCAGCCGAAGCGGAACCTACAATGAGCAGTTCTTC
15,TRBJ1-5,-,-,TRBV5-1,CASSFQGGSNQPQHF,TGCGCCAGCAGCTTTCAGGGAGGCAGCAATCAGCCCCAGCATTTT
16,TRBJ1-5,once,-,TRBV4-2,CASSPSSDLGNQPQHF,TGTGCCAGCAGCCCAAGTAGCGACCTAGGGAATCAGCCCCAGCATTTT
15,TRBJ1-6,-,TRBD1,TRBV7-9,CASSHPGTGDSPLHF,TGTGCCAGCAGCCACCCCGGGACAGGAGATTCACCCCTCCACTTT
16,TRBJ2-5,-,TRBD2,TRBV4-2,CASSQELTSVAPTQYF,TGTGCCAGCAGCCAAGAACTCACTAGCGTCGCGCCGACCCAGTACTTC
16,TRBJ1-4,-,-,TRBV23-1,CASSQRRPSFNEKLFF,TGCGCCAGCAGTCAACGGAGACCCAGCTTCAATGAAAAACTGTTTTTT
17,TRBJ2-7,-,TRBD1,TRBV5-8,CASSRLTFRTGSYEQYF,TGTGCCAGCAGCCGACTTACTTTTAGGACAGGGAGCTACGAGCAGTACTTC
13,TRBJ1-2,few,-,TRBV3-1/TRBV3-2,CASSPWGGAGYTF,TGTGCCAGCAGTCCGTGGGGGGGGGCTGGCTACACCTTC
17,TRBJ2-2,-,-,TRBV18,CASSPPRVGLVAGELFF,TGTGCCAGCTCACCACCGAGAGTGGGCTTGGTCGCCGGGGAGCTGTTTTTT
14,TRBJ2-1,-,TRBD1,TRBV6-5,CASSYRTGDNEQFF,TGTGCCAGCAGTTACCGGACAGGGGACAATGAGCAGTTCTTC
14,TRBJ2-2,few,-,TRBV7-3,CASSPHRGSGELFF,TGTGCCAGCAGCCCCCACCGGGGTTCCGGGGAGCTGTTTTTT
15,TRBJ2-3,once,TRBD1,TRBV6-4,CASSRRGSSTDTQYF,TGTGCCAGCAGCCGCAGGGGGAGTAGCACAGATACGCAGTATTTT
15,TRBJ2-2,few,TRBD1,TRBV9,CASSFGTGNTGELFF,TGTGCCAGCAGTTTTGGGACAGGGAACACCGGGGAGCTGTTTTTT
14,TRBJ1-3,-,-,TRBV19,CASSRAISGNTIYF,TGTGCCAGTAGTAGGGCCATCTCTGGAAACACCATATATTTT
17,TRBJ1-3,-,-,TRBV5-4,CASSLGQGIVSGNTIYF,TGTGCCAGCAGCTTGGGGCAGGGCATAGTTTCTGGAAACACCATATATTTT
16,TRBJ2-3,-,-,TRBV7-6,CASSLGRGTSTDTQYF,TGTGCCAGCAGCCTAGGACGGGGAACTAGCACAGATACGCAGTATTTT
16,TRBJ2-4,-,TRBD1,TRBV5-4,CASSATGGLAKNIQYF,TGTGCCAGCAGCGCGACAGGGGGACTAGCCAAAAACATTCAGTACTTC
19,TRBJ2-1,-,TRBD2,TRBV24-1,CATSDPGLAGGPAVDEQFF,TGTGCCACCAGTGACCCCGGACTAGCGGGAGGGCCGGCTGTGGATGAGCAGTTCTTC
15,TRBJ2-1,-,TRBD2,TRBV27,CASRPLGGVYNEQFF,TGTGCCAGCCGCCCGCTGGGGGGGGTCTACAATGAGCAGTTCTTC
13,TRBJ1-5,once,-,TRBV2,CASRQGTEQPQHF,TGTGCCAGCAGACAGGGAACAGAGCAGCCCCAGCATTTT
15,TRBJ2-3,-,-,TRBV19,CASSIRGPSTDTQYF,TGTGCCAGTAGTATAAGGGGTCCCAGCACAGATACGCAGTATTTT
13,TRBJ1-2,-,TRBD1,TRBV18,CASSLKGQDGYTF,TGTGCCAGCTCACTAAAAGGACAGGATGGCTACACCTTC
14,TRBJ1-4,-,TRBD1,TRBV9,CASSVEQGPMGLFF,TGTGCCAGCAGCGTTGAACAGGGGCCAATGGGACTGTTTTTT
15,TRBJ1-2,-,TRBD1,TRBV11-3,CASRDRGRIDYGYTF,TGTGCCAGCAGGGACAGGGGGCGCATTGACTATGGCTACACCTTC
14,TRBJ1-2,-,-,TRBV6-5,CASTQSTGVLSYTF,TGTGCCAGCACCCAATCGACGGGGGTCTTAAGCTACACCTTC
18,TRBJ2-6,-,-,TRBV21-1,CASSKMGRDHSGANVLTF,TGTGCCAGCAGCAAAATGGGCAGGGATCACTCTGGGGCCAACGTCCTGACTTTC
14,TRBJ1-1,-,-,TRBV7-8,CASSLDAGNTEAFF,TGTGCCAGCAGCCTCGACGCAGGGAACACTGAAGCTTTCTTT
14,TRBJ1-2,-,-,TRBV9,CASSQSGTNHGYTF,TGTGCCAGCAGCCAATCGGGGACAAATCATGGCTACACCTTC
13,TRBJ1-5,-,-,TRBV3-1/TRBV3-2,CASSQGGNQPQHF,TGTGCCAGCAGCCAAGGCGGTAATCAGCCCCAGCATTTT
14,TRBJ2-7,-,TRBD2,TRBV5-1,CASSLSGGSYEQYF,TGCGCCAGCAGCTTGAGTGGCGGGAGTTACGAGCAGTACTTC
13,TRBJ1-4,once,-,TRBV18,CASSPPQREKLFF,TGTGCCAGCTCACCACCTCAGAGGGAAAAACTGTTTTTT
14,TRBJ1-5,-,TRBD1,TRBV6-5,CASSLGGDNQPQHF,TGTGCCAGCAGCTTAGGGGGCGACAATCAGCCCCAGCATTTT
15,TRBJ1-1,-,TRBD1,TRBV7-8,CASRRTGGEWTEAFF,TGTGCCAGCAGGCGTACAGGGGGCGAATGGACTGAAGCTTTCTTT
16,TRBJ2-2,-,-,TRBV5-1,CASSFTGILNTGELFF,TGCGCCAGCAGCTTCACGGGGATACTGAACACCGGGGAGCTGTTTTTT
14,TRBJ1-1,-,-,TRBV12-5,CASALGQGNTEAFF,TGTGCTAGTGCTCTGGGGCAGGGAAACACTGAAGCTTTCTTT
16,TRBJ1-1,-,-,TRBV29-1,CSAPTPPGLADTEAFF,TGCAGCGCCCCGACCCCACCGGGACTGGCCGACACTGAAGCTTTCTTT